The TCR beta chain under discussion was sequenced for a study of T cell responses to AZD1222 COVID-19 vaccine. Profiling relied on immunoSEQ multiplex PCR, and the TCRdb table lists in-frame clones only, not all of them. The table has 100,000 to 150,000 clones, approximately 91% seen once. This TCR came from an adult who received the AZD1222 COVID-19 vaccine. The sequencing here drew on peripheral blood, taken 28 days after the second AZD1222 dose.

The CDR3 here is CAISTGQRSYEQYF. The CDR3 DNA sequence: TGTGCCATCAGTACGGGACAGCGCTCCTACGAGCAGTACTTC. The chain carries TRBV10-3 and TRBJ2-7; 7 bases are a match to TRBD1. Trimming removed 5 bases from V and 0 bases from J; junction bases left unmatched: 4. This CDR3 spans 14 amino acids. Per the germline V gene, CDR1 is ENHRY and CDR2 is SYGVKD.